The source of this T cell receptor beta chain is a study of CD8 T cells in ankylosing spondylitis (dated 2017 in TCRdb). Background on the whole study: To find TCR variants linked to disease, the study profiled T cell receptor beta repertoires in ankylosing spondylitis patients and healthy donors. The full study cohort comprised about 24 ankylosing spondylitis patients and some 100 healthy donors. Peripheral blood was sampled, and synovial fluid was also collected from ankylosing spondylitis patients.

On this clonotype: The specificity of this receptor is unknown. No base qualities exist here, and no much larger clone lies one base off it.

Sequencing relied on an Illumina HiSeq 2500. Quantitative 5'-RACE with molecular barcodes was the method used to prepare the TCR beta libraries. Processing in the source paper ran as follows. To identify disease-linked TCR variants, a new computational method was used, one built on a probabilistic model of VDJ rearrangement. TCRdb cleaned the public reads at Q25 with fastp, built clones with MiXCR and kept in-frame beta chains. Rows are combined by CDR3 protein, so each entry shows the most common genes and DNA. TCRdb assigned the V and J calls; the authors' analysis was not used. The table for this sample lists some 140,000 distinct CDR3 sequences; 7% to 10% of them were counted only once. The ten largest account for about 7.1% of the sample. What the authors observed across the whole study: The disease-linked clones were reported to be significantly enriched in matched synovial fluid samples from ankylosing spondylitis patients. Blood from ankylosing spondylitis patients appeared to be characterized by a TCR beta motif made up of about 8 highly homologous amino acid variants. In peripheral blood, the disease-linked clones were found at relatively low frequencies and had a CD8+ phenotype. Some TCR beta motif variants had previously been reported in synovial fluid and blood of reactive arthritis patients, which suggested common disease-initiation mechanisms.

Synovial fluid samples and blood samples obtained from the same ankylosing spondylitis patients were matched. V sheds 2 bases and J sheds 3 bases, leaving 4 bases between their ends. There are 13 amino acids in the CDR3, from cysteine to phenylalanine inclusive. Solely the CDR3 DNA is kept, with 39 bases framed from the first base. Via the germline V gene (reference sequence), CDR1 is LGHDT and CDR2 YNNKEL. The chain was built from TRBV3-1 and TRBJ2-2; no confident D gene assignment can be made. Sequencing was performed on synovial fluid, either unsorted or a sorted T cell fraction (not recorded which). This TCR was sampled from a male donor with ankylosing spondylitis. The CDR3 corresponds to CASSQFDTGELFF. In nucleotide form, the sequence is TGTGCCAGCAGCCAATTCGACACCGGGGAGCTGTTTTTT.